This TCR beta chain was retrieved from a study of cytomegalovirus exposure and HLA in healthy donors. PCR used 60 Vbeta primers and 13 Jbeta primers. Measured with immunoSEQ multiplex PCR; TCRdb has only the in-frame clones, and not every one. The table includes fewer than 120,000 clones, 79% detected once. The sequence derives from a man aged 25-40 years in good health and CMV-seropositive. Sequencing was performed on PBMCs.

The CDR3 protein is CASSLSTDTQYF. The DNA for the CDR3 is TGCGCCAGCAGCCTTAGCACAGATACGCAGTATTTT. The chain is built from TRBV5-1 and TRBJ2-3; no clear D gene. V lost 4 bases and J 0 bases, leaving 3 bases between the germline ends. The CDR3 spans 12 residues. The germline CDR1 and CDR2 sequences are SGHRS and YFSETQ.